The 24 T cell receptor beta chains listed next were all sequenced from one sample in a study of CD8 T cells in ankylosing spondylitis (TCRdb year 2017). The library came from 5' RACE. Sequencing took place on an Illumina HiSeq 2500. Through fastp at Q25 and MiXCR, TCRdb rebuilt clones from the public reads, retaining in-frame beta chains. A single entry per CDR3 protein holds the most common genes and DNA from its merged rows. The sample table shows 250,000 to 350,000 distinct CDR3 sequences, and more than 20% are seen once. Of the sample, under 4% falls within the top ten clones. The sequenced sample consisted of blood, either unsorted or a sorted T cell fraction (not recorded which). The receptors here all came from a female donor with ankylosing spondylitis or in good health (not recorded which).

V is TRBV7-6 and J is TRBJ2-3; D possibly corresponds to TRBD1 (5 bases). The CDR3 totals 14 residues. Trimming cost V 6 bases and J 0 bases, with 10 bases left between them. Per germline, CDR1 SGHVS and CDR2 FNYEAQ. The CDR3 sequence: CASSPDTSTDTQYF. The CDR3 coding sequence is TGTGCCAGCAGTCCGGACACTAGCACAGATACGCAGTATTTT.

This clonotype was seen more than once but under ten times. V usage is TRBV10-3 and J usage is TRBJ2-3; D remains ambiguous. The CDR3 totals 13 residues. V was clipped by 4 bases and J by 6 bases, with 11 bases between them. The germline V gene has CDR1 ENHRY and CDR2 SYGVKD. The CDR3 nucleotides are TGTGCCATCAGTGTGGGAATCGGGGATACGCAGTATTTT. Its translation is CAISVGIGDTQYF.

This clonotype turned up a few times. V gene TRBV6-5 combines with J gene TRBJ2-1; 7 bases agree with TRBD2. With 4 bases clipped from V and 0 bases from J, the junction kept 12 bases outside the gene matches. The V gene's germline CDR1 is MNHEY and CDR2 SVGAGI. This CDR3 is built from 18 residues. Here the CDR3 reads CASSSFPPSGSSYNEQFF. In DNA form, the CDR3 reads TGTGCCAGCAGTTCATTCCCTCCTAGCGGAAGCTCCTACAATGAGCAGTTCTTC.

The chain couples TRBV6-2 or TRBV6-3 to TRBJ2-1; 8 bases fit TRBD2. This CDR3 has 16 residues. Looked up from germline, CDR1 is MNHEY and CDR2 is SVGEGT. The V and J ends lost 7 bases and 2 bases, in that order; junction bases with no gene match: 10. For the CDR3, the DNA is TGTGCCAGCACCAAACCGACGGGAGGGCCCTACAATGAGCAGTTCTTC. Translation: CASTKPTGGPYNEQFF.

Many counts were recorded for this clonotype. The chain employs TRBV12-3 or TRBV12-4 and TRBJ1-4, with D unresolved. The CDR3 covers 14 residues. The V end was cut by 6 bases, the J end by 3 bases, with 11 bases between. The chain's CDR3 is CASSPLRANEKLFF. The CDR3 coding sequence is TGTGCCAGCAGCCCTCTCCGGGCTAATGAAAAACTGTTTTTT.

This clonotype has a single count. The V gene is TRBV4-2, the J gene TRBJ2-7; 9 bases are a match to TRBD1. This CDR3 comprises 15 residues. Germline CDR1 LGHNA, CDR2 YNFKEQ. V gave up 4 bases and J gave up 0 bases; unmatched junction bases: 4. CDR3 coding DNA: TGTGCCAGCAGCCCCGACAGGGGGAGCTCCTACGAGCAGTACTTC. Amino acids: CASSPDRGSSYEQYF.

This clonotype was recorded a few times. This chain links TRBV11-1 with TRBJ1-1, with D perhaps matching TRBD1 (5 bases). The V end was cut by 4 bases, the J end by 0 bases, with 6 bases between. The germline V gene has CDR1 SGHAT and CDR2 FQDESV (reference sequence). The CDR3 runs 13 residues. The CDR3 DNA reads TGTGCCAGCAGCTGGGGGGTGAACACTGAAGCTTTCTTT. As protein: CASSWGVNTEAFF.

This clonotype was picked up many times. This sequence joins TRBV2 and TRBJ2-2; TRBD2 aligns across 7 bases. CDR3 length: 13 residues. Germline V lookup: CDR1 SNHLY, CDR2 FYNNEI. V lost 6 bases and J lost 5; bases outside the gene matches: 3. CDR3 DNA: TGTGCCAGCAGGCTAGCGGATACCGGGGAGCTGTTTTTT. Its protein product is CASRLADTGELFF.

The sample holds a few counts of this clonotype. This chain joins TRBV12-5 and TRBJ1-1; possibly TRBD1 for D (5 bases). V shed 3 bases and J shed 5 bases, with 13 bases lying between them. This CDR3 region has 14 residues. CDR1 LGHNT and CDR2 FRNRAP come from the germline V gene. CDR3 in DNA: TGTGCTAGTGGTTTTGGGGGGGGGAAGACTGAAGCTTTCTTT. It specifies CASGFGGGKTEAFF.

CDR3 DNA sequence: TGCAGCGCTAACAACAGGGGATCGGACACTGAAGCTTTCTTT. As protein: CSANNRGSDTEAFF. The chain has TRBV29-1 and TRBJ1-1, with 7 bases aligning to TRBD1. This CDR3 contains 14 residues. V shed 7 bases, J shed 3 bases, and the junction held 11 bases outside the gene matches. Germline-derived CDR1 and CDR2 are SQVTM and ANQGSEA.

This clonotype was seen repeatedly, ten times or more. The chain has TRBV20-1 and TRBJ1-5, with a weak D call TRBD1 (5 bases). This CDR3 region has 15 residues. Germline lookup yields CDR1 DFQATT and CDR2 SNEGSKA (reference sequence). The V end was cut by 0 bases, the J end by 7 bases, with 16 bases between. CDR3 residues: CSARDPGGSKQPQHF. The CDR3 region has the DNA TGCAGTGCTAGAGACCCGGGGGGTTCGAAACAGCCCCAGCATTTT.

Only one count was recorded for this clonotype. The V gene is TRBV6-1, the J gene TRBJ2-2; tentatively, D is TRBD2 (6 bases). Between the trimmed V and J ends, which lost 6 bases and 4 bases, there was a span of 12 bases. This CDR3 has 14 amino acids. The germline gives CDR1 MNHNS, CDR2 SASEGT. In nucleotides, the CDR3 is TGTGCCAGCAGCCAGGGACTCTTCACCGGGGAGCTGTTTTTT. This encodes CASSQGLFTGELFF.

The rearrangement joins TRBV10-1 to TRBJ2-1; D might be TRBD2 (6 bases). The CDR3 is 13 amino acids. Trimming removed 4 bases at V and 2 bases at J, with 6 bases between. CDR1 is WNHNN and CDR2 is SYGVQD in the germline V gene (reference sequence). Here the CDR3 DNA reads TGCGCCAGCAGTGCGGGAGCCTACAATGAGCAGTTCTTC. Its translation: CASSAGAYNEQFF.

This clonotype was detected only once. DNA for the CDR3: TGTGCCGGAGGGACATCCTCCTACGAGCAGTACTTC. It is translated as CAGGTSSYEQYF. The genes are TRBV21-1 and TRBJ2-7; no DNA check was done on the table's D call, TRBD1. TRBV21-1 is described as a pseudogene. CDR3 size: 12 residues.

This clonotype was seen a few times. This chain connects TRBV28 to TRBJ2-7, with 11 bases matching TRBD2. The CDR3 is made up of 15 amino acids. Germline assignment: CDR1 MDHEN and CDR2 SYDVKM. With 5 bases clipped from V and 2 bases from J, the junction kept 5 bases outside the gene matches. The CDR3 region has the DNA TGTGCCAGCAGTCGGAGACTAGCGGGAACCTACGAGCAGTACTTC. As protein: CASSRRLAGTYEQYF.

The V call is TRBV20-1, the J call TRBJ1-6; 7 nucleotides match TRBD1. The V segment lost 0 bases and the J segment 8 bases; nucleotides outside the gene matches: 7. Germline values: CDR1 DFQATT, CDR2 SNEGSKA (reference sequence). CDR3 length equals 15 residues. The CDR3 here is CSAREPGQLDSPLHF. CDR3 nucleotides: TGCAGTGCTAGAGAACCGGGACAGTTAGATTCACCCCTCCACTTT.

This chain connects TRBV5-6 to TRBJ2-1; TRBD2 aligns across 9 bases. Looked up from germline, CDR1 is SGHDT and CDR2 is YYEEEE. J was trimmed by 6 bases and V by 7 bases; bases with no gene match: 17. CDR3 length: 17 residues. The CDR3 here is CASGGLARTPLTNEQFF. The CDR3, as DNA: TGTGCCAGCGGTGGACTAGCGCGGACCCCACTTACCAATGAGCAGTTCTTC.

The chain has TRBV25-1 and TRBJ2-2; TRBD2 might be the D (6 bases). V was pared by 8 bases and J by 5 bases, with 21 bases between. Germline CDR1 is MGHDK and CDR2 is SYGVNS. The CDR3 has 16 amino acids. The DNA for the CDR3 is TGTGCCAGCGCGGGTGGAGGACATGGGGGGACCGGGGAGCTGTTTTTT. This gives the protein CASAGGGHGGTGELFF.

This clonotype has only a few counts. J is TRBJ2-3 and V is TRBV7-2; TRBD1 aligns across 7 bases. The length of the CDR3 is 13 residues. V shed 8 bases, J shed 2 bases, and the junction held 4 bases outside the gene matches. Germline V CDR1 and CDR2: SGHTA, FQGNSA. The CDR3 DNA sequence: TGTGCCAGCTCCGACAGGGTCACAGATACGCAGTATTTT. Its protein is CASSDRVTDTQYF.

At least ten counts were recorded for this clonotype. V and J are TRBV20-1 and TRBJ1-5; tentative D call: TRBD1 (6 bases). The germline gives CDR1 DFQATT, CDR2 SNEGSKA (reference sequence). The CDR3 spans 17 residues. Between the trimmed V and J ends, which lost 3 bases and 2 bases, there was a span of 20 bases. The CDR3 sequence: CSARGGRALLGNQPQHF. The CDR3, as DNA: TGCAGTGCTAGGGGGGGCAGGGCCCTGTTAGGCAATCAGCCCCAGCATTTT.

The CDR3 here is CASRDRNTGELFF. CDR3 DNA: TGTGCCAGCAGGGACAGAAACACCGGGGAGCTGTTTTTT. V is TRBV6-6 and J is TRBJ2-2, with a tentative D call TRBD1 (6 bases). The germline V gene encodes CDR1 MNHNY and CDR2 SVGAGI (reference sequence). The CDR3 runs 13 residues. V was cut by 6 bases and J by 2 bases, with 7 bases left in between.

The chain recombines TRBV6-2 or TRBV6-3 with TRBJ1-1; D call uncertain. The CDR3 contains 14 residues. V was cut by 6 bases and J by 2 bases, with 13 bases left in between. The V gene's germline CDR1 is MNHEY and CDR2 SVGEGT. The CDR3 DNA reads TGTGCCAGCAGCCCCGCGGCAGGTAACACTGAAGCTTTCTTT. This sequence encodes CASSPAAGNTEAFF.

In its sample, this clonotype was seen many times. The chain links TRBV12-3 or TRBV12-4 to TRBJ2-7, with 7 bases lining up with TRBD1. The CDR3 loop spans 15 amino acids. Trimming cost V 5 bases and J 1 base; bases outside gene matches: 8. CDR3 amino acids: CASSLTGAYSYEQYF. In DNA, the CDR3 is TGTGCCAGCAGTCTCACAGGGGCTTATTCCTACGAGCAGTACTTC.

The table lists this clonotype with a few counts. This sequence joins TRBV3-1 and TRBJ2-3; D perhaps matches TRBD2 (5 bases). The germline gives CDR1 LGHDT, CDR2 YNNKEL (reference sequence). The CDR3 is 13 amino acids. Trimming cost V 1 base and J 4 bases, with 6 bases left between them. CDR3 amino acids: CASSQGGADTQYF. The CDR3 nucleotides read TGTGCCAGCAGCCAAGGGGGAGCAGATACGCAGTATTTT.